This T cell receptor (beta chain) was sequenced in a study of blood T cell repertoires in COVID-19. At the level of the study: Samples taken during acute and convalescent COVID-19 were collected in the United States, Italy and Spain. Sources were T cells, B-cell-depleted T cells, or PBMCs; the material itself was cDNA or gDNA.

Profiling relied on immunoSEQ multiplex PCR, and the TCRdb table lists in-frame clones only, not all of them. The repertoire holds over 250,000 clones, with about nine tenths as singletons. With V trimmed by 1 base and J by 15 bases, 12 bases remained unmatched. Germline V gene sequence: CDR1 LNHDA, CDR2 SQIVND (reference sequence). The CDR3 extends over 14 amino acids. This TCR came from a man aged 45-65 years with acute or convalescent COVID-19. The rearrangement joins TRBV19 to TRBJ2-1; the match to TRBD1 covers 7 bases. The material sequenced was peripheral blood. As DNA, the CDR3 is TGTGCCAGTAGTATAGTAGAACAGACAGGGTTTCTGTTCTTC. Encoded protein: CASSIVEQTGFLFF.